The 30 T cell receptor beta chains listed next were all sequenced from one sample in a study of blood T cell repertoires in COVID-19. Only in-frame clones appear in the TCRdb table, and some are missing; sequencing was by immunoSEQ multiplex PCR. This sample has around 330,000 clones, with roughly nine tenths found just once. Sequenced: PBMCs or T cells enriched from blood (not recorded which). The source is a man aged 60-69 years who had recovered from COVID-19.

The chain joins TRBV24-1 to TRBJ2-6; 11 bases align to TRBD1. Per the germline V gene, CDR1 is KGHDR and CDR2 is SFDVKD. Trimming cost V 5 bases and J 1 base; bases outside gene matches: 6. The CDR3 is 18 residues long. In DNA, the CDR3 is TGTGCCACCAGTGGGGACAGGGGGGAAGTTTCTGGGGCCAACGTCCTGACTTTC. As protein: CATSGDRGEVSGANVLTF.

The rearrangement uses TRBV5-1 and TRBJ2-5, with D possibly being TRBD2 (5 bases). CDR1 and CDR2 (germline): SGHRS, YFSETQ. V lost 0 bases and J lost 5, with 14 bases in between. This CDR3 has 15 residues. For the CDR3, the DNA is TGCGCCAGCAGCTTGGCCGTGCTAGCCGGCGAGACCCAGTACTTC. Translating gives CASSLAVLAGETQYF.

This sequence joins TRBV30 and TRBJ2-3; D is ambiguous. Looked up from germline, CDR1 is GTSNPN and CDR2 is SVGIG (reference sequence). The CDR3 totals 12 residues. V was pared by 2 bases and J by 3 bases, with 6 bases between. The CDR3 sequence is CAWSSRTDTQYF. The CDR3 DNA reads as TGTGCCTGGAGTAGCCGGACAGATACGCAGTATTTT.

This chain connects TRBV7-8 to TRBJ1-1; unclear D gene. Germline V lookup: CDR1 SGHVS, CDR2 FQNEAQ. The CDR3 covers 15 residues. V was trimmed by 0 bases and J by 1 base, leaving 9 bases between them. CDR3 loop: CASSLASQANTEAFF. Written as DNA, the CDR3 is TGTGCCAGCAGCTTAGCGAGTCAGGCGAACACTGAAGCTTTCTTT.

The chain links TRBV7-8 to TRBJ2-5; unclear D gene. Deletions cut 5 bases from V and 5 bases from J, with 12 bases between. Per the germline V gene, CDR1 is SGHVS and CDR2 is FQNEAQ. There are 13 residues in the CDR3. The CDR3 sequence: CASSAWVGETQYF. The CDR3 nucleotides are TGTGCCAGCAGCGCTTGGGTCGGGGAGACCCAGTACTTC. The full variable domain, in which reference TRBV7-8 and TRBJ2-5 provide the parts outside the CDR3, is GAGVSQSPRYKVAKRGQDVALRCDPISGHVSLFWYQQALGQGPEFLTYFQNEAQLDKSGLPSDRFFAERPEGSVSTLKIQRTQQEDSAVYLCASSAWVGETQYFGPGTRLLVL.

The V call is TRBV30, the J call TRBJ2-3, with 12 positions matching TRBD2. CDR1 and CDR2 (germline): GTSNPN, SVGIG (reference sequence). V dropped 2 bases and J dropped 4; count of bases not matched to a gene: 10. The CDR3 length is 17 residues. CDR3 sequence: CAWSSGLTSGGSDTQYF. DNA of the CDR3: TGTGCCTGGAGTTCCGGATTGACTAGCGGGGGCTCAGATACGCAGTATTTT.

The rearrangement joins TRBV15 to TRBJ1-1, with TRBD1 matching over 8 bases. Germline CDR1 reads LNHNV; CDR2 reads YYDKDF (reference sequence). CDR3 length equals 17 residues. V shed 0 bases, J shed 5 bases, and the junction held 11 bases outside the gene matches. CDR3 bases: TGTGCCACCAGCAGAGATCCCCTGGACAGGGTAGGGACTGAAGCTTTCTTT. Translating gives CATSRDPLDRVGTEAFF.

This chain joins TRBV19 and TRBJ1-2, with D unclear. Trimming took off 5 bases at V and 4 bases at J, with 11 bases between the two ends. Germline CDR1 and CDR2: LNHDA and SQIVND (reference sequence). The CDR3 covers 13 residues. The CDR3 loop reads CASSPGSGYGYTF. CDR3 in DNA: TGTGCCAGTAGTCCCGGGTCCGGCTATGGCTACACCTTC.

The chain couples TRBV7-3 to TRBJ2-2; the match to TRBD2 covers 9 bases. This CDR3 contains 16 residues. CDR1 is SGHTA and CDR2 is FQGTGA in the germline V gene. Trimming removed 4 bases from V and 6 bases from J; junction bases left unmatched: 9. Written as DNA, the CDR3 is TGTGCCAGCAGCTCGCCTAGCGGGAAAGGGTCCGGGGAGCTGTTTTTT. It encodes CASSSPSGKGSGELFF.

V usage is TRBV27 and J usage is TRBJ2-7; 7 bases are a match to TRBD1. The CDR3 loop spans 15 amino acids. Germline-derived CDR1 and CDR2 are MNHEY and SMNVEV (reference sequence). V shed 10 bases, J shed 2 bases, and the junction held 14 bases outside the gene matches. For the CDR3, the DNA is TGTGCCAACTACCCCGACAGGGATCTTACCTACGAGCAGTACTTC. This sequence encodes CANYPDRDLTYEQYF.

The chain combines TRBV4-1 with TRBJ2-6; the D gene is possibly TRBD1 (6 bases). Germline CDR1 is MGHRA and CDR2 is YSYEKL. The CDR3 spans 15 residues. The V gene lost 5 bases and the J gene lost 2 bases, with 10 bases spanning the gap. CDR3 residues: CASSNRATGANVLTF. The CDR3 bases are TGCGCCAGCAGCAACAGGGCAACTGGGGCCAACGTCCTGACTTTC.

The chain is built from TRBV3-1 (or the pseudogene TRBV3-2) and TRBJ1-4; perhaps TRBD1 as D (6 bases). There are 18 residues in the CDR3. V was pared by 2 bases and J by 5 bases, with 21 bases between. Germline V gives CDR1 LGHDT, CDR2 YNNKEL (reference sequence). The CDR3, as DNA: TGTGCCAGCAGCCAACTCCCCCCGACAGGTTGGGCGAATGAAAAACTGTTTTTT. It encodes CASSQLPPTGWANEKLFF.

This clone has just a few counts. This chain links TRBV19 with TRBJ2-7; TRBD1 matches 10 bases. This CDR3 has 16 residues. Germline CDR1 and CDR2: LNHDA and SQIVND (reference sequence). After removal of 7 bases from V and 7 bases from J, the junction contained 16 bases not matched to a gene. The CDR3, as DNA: TGTGCCAGTACCCGCACCCGGGACAGGGGACGGGATGAGCAGTACTTC. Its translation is CASTRTRDRGRDEQYF.

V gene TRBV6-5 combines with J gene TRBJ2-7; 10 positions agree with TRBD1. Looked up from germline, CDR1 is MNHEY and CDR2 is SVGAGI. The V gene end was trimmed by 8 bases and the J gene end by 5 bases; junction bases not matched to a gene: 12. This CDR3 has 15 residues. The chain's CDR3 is CASGGVRDRGNEQYF. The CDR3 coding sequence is TGTGCCAGCGGGGGGGTGAGGGACAGGGGCAACGAGCAGTACTTC.

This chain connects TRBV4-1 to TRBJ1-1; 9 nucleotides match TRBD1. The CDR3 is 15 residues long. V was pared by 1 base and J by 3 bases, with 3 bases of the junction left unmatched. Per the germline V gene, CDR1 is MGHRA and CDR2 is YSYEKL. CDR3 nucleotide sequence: TGCGCCAGCAGCCAAGCGGACAGGGGCTACACTGAAGCTTTCTTT. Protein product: CASSQADRGYTEAFF.

The CDR3 protein is CATSDSNQETQYF. DNA for the CDR3: TGTGCCACCAGTGATTCTAATCAAGAGACCCAGTACTTC. The chain links TRBV24-1 to TRBJ2-5, with D unresolved. V was clipped by 2 bases and J by 2 bases, with 5 bases between them. Germline CDR1 is KGHDR and CDR2 is SFDVKD. The CDR3 loop spans 13 amino acids.

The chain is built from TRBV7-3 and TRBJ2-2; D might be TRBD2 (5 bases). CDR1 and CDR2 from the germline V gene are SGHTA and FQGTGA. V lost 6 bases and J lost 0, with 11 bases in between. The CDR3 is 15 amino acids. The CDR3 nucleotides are TGTGCCAGCAGGTCGAGCGGCACGAACACCGGGGAGCTGTTTTTT. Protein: CASRSSGTNTGELFF.

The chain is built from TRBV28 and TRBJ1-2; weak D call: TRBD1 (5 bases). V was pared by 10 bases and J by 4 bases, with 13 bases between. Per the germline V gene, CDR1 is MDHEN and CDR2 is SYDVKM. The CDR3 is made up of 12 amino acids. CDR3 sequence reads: CATHRPPYGYTF. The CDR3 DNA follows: TGTGCCACCCACAGGCCGCCCTATGGCTACACCTTC.

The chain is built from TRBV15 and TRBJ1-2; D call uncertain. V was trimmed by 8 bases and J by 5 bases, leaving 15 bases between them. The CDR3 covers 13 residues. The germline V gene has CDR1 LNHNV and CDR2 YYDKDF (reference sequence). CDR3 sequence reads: CATAEGREYGYTF. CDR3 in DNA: TGTGCCACCGCAGAAGGAAGGGAGTATGGCTACACCTTC.

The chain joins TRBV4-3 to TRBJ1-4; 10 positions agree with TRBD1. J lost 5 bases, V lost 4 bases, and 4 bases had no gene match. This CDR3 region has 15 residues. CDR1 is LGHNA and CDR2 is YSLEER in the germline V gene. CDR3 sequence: CASSPMGQGNEKLFF. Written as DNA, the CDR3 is TGCGCCAGCAGCCCAATGGGACAGGGGAATGAAAAACTGTTTTTT.

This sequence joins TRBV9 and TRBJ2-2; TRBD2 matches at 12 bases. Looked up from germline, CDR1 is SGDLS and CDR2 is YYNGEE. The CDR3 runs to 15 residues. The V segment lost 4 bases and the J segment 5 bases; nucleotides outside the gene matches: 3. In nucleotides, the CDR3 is TGTGCCAGCAGCAAGACTAGCGGGAGTACCGGGGAGCTGTTTTTT. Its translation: CASSKTSGSTGELFF.

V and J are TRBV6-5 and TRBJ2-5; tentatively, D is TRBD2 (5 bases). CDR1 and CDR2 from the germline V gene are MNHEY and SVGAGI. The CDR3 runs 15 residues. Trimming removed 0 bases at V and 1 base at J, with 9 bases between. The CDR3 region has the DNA TGTGCCAGCAGTTACTCGAGAGGGATCCAAGAGACCCAGTACTTC. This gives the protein CASSYSRGIQETQYF.

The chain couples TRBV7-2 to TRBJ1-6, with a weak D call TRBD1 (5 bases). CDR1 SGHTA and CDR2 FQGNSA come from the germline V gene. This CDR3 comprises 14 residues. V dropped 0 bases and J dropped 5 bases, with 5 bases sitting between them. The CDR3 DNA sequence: TGTGCCAGCAGCTTAGCCAGGGATAATTCACCCCTCCACTTT. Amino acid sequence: CASSLARDNSPLHF.

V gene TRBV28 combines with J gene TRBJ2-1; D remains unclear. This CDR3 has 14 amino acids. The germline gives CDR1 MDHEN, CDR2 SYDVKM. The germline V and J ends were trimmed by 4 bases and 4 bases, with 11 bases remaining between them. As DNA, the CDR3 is TGTGCCAGCAGTTCCGAGGCTGGGTACAATGAGCAGTTCTTC. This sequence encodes CASSSEAGYNEQFF.

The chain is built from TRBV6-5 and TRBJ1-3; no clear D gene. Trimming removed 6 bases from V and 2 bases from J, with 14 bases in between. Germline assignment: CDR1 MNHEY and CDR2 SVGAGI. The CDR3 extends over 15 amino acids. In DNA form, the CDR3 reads TGTGCCAGCAGCGCTCTGGCCTTCCCTGGAAACACCATATATTTT. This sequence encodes CASSALAFPGNTIYF.

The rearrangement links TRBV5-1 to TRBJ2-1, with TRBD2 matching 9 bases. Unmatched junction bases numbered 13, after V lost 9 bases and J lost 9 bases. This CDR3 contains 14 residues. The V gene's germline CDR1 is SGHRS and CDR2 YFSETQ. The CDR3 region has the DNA TGCGCCACCCGCGCGCTAGCGGGGCGAACTGAGCAGTTCTTC. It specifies CATRALAGRTEQFF.

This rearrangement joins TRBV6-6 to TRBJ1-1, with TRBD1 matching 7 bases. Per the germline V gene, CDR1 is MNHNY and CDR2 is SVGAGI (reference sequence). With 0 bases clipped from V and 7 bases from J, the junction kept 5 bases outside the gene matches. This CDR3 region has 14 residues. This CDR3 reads CASSYSSRGIEAFF. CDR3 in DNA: TGTGCCAGCAGTTACTCGAGCAGGGGGATTGAAGCTTTCTTT.

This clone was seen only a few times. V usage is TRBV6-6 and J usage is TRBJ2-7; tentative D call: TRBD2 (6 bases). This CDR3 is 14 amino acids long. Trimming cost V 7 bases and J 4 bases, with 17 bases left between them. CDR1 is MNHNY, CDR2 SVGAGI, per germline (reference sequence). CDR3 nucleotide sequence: TGTGCCAGCACACCGGGAGAAGCAGGTTACGAGCAGTACTTC. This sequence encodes CASTPGEAGYEQYF.

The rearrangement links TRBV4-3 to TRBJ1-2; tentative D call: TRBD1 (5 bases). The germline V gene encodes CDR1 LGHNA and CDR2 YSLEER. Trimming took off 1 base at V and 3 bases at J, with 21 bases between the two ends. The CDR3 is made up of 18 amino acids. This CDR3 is CASSQVAPGLLKDYGYTF. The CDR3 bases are TGCGCCAGCAGCCAAGTCGCACCGGGACTTCTAAAGGACTATGGCTACACCTTC.

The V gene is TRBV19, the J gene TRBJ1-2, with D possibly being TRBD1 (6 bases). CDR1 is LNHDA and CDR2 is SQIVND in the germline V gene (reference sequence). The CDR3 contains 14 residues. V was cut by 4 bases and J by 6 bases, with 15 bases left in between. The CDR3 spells CASSTGGQRDGYTF. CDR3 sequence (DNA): TGTGCCAGTAGTACTGGGGGCCAGAGGGATGGCTACACCTTC.